The 9 T cell receptor beta chains given below trace back to one sample, sequenced in a study of T cells in Graves' hyperthyroidism and ophthalmopathy. The TCR beta CDR3 regions underwent amplification using RNA transcripts as the source. The HTBI primer set served for first-round RT-PCR of the TCR CDR3. TCRdb analysed the multiplex PCR reads with MiXCR anew, one entry per CDR3 protein. This table has hundreds of thousands of distinct CDR3 sequences, 11% to 15% appearing once. Material: blood. Source of these receptors: a woman in her twenties or thirties with Graves' hyperthyroidism that later progressed to Graves' ophthalmopathy.

The V and J genes are TRBV3-1 and TRBJ2-1, with 9 bases identical to TRBD2. Germline trimming cut 0 bases from V and 1 base from J; bases unmatched to any gene: 7. CDR3 size: 18 residues. The germline V gene has CDR1 LGHDT and CDR2 YNNKEL (reference sequence). The CDR3 nucleotides read TGTGCCAGCAGCCAAGATGGAGGACTAGCGCATTCCTACAATGAGCAGTTCTTC. Residues: CASSQDGGLAHSYNEQFF.

The chain is built from TRBV28 and TRBJ1-1; 7 nucleotides align to TRBD1. Per the germline V gene, CDR1 is MDHEN and CDR2 is SYDVKM. This CDR3 contains 16 residues. V trimming: 5 bases; J trimming: 4 bases; junction bases outside the gene matches: 13. The CDR3 loop reads CASSVTGKRSGTEAFF. CDR3 bases: TGTGCCAGCAGTGTGACAGGGAAGCGTTCCGGCACTGAAGCTTTCTTT.

This clonotype has ten or more counts. This rearrangement joins TRBV27 to TRBJ2-1, with 9 bases aligning to TRBD1. The CDR3 has 15 amino acids. With 2 bases clipped from V and 1 base from J, the junction kept 0 bases outside the gene matches. The germline gives CDR1 MNHEY, CDR2 SMNVEV (reference sequence). The CDR3 is CASSLGTGSYNEQFF. The CDR3 region has the DNA TGTGCCAGCAGTTTAGGGACAGGGTCCTACAATGAGCAGTTCTTC.

This clonotype was found a few times. This chain uses TRBV30 with TRBJ2-5, with TRBD2 matching 10 bases. CDR1 GTSNPN and CDR2 SVGIG come from the germline V gene (reference sequence). CDR3 size: 16 residues. The V segment lost 1 base and the J segment 5 bases; nucleotides outside the gene matches: 10. As DNA, the CDR3 is TGTGCCTGGAGTGACACGTTTCTAGCGGGAGTGGAGACCCAGTACTTC. Translated: CAWSDTFLAGVETQYF.

This clonotype was detected ten times or more. The CDR3 loop is CASSTGTDPSTDTQYF. In DNA, the CDR3 is TGTGCCAGCAGCACCGGGACAGACCCTAGCACAGATACGCAGTATTTT. This chain links TRBV5-4 with TRBJ2-3, with TRBD1 matching 7 bases. Trimming at V came to 4 bases and at J to 0 bases, leaving 8 bases not matched to a gene. Germline CDR1 and CDR2: SGHNT and YYREEE (reference sequence). The CDR3 has 16 amino acids. The full variable domain, completed using reference TRBV5-4 and TRBJ2-3, is ETGVTQSPTHLIKTRGQQVTLRCSSQSGHNTVSWYQQALGQGPQFIFQYYREEENGRGNFPPRFSGLQFPNYSSELNVNALELDDSALYLCASSTGTDPSTDTQYFGPGTRLTVL.

Ten or more counts support this clonotype. The chain carries TRBV25-1 and TRBJ2-3; D may correspond to TRBD1 or TRBD2 (5 bases each). Germline CDR1 is MGHDK and CDR2 is SYGVNS. The CDR3 sequence is 16 residues long. V was cut by 7 bases and J by 2 bases, with 19 bases left in between. This chain's CDR3 is CASKSTRGSPTDTQYF. The CDR3 nucleotides read TGTGCCAGCAAATCCACACGGGGCAGTCCCACAGATACGCAGTATTTT.

This clonotype was recorded at least ten times. The V gene is TRBV4-1, the J gene TRBJ1-1; possible D gene TRBD1, 5 bases. The V gene's germline CDR1 is MGHRA and CDR2 YSYEKL. This CDR3 contains 16 residues. V was shortened by 0 bases and J by 0 bases, with 11 bases between the two germline ends. The CDR3 region is CASSQDPGTVNTEAFF. CDR3 nucleotides: TGCGCCAGCAGCCAAGATCCCGGGACGGTGAACACTGAAGCTTTCTTT.

The chain uses TRBV20-1 and TRBJ2-7; 12 bases align to TRBD2. The CDR3 spans 15 residues. V was clipped by 2 bases and J by 5 bases; unmatched bases: 7. The germline gives CDR1 DFQATT, CDR2 SNEGSKA (reference sequence). CDR3 loop: CSARQLAGGRDEQYF. The CDR3 DNA reads TGCAGTGCTAGACAACTAGCGGGAGGTCGCGACGAGCAGTACTTC.

This clonotype was detected ten times or more. The chain recombines TRBV11-2 with TRBJ1-4; D is ambiguous. V lost 3 bases and J 8 bases, leaving 13 bases between the germline ends. The CDR3 is made up of 14 amino acids. The germline V gene has CDR1 SGHAT and CDR2 FQNNGV. The CDR3 nucleotides read TGTGCCAGCAGCTTTAGTGGGCCGGGGGAAAAACTGTTTTTT. Translated, it gives CASSFSGPGEKLFF.